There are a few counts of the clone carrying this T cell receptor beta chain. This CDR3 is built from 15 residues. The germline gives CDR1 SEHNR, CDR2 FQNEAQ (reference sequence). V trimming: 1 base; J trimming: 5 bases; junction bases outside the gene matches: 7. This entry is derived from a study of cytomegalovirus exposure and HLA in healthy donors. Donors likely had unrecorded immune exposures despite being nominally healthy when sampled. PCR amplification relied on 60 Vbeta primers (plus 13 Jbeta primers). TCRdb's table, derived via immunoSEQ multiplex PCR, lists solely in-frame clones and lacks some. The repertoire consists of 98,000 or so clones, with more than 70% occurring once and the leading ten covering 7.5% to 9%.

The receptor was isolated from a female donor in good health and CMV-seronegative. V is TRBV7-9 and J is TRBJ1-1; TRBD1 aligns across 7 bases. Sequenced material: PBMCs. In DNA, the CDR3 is TGTGCCAGCAGCTTAGGGGTAGGGGGCATTACTGAAGCTTTCTTT. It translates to CASSLGVGGITEAFF.